This entry features one TCR beta chain sequence. The data were obtained in a study of PD-1 blockade in classical Hodgkin lymphoma. The CDR3 extends over 15 amino acids. The V and J ends lost 5 bases and 0 bases respectively, with 11 bases between them. Germline loops: CDR1 LNHDA, CDR2 SQIVND (reference sequence). Using immunoSEQ multiplex PCR, the repertoire was profiled, and TCRdb retains in-frame clones only, with some absent. The table includes some 13,000 clones, around nine tenths detected once. Brentuximab vedotin exposure varied among the patients, all of whom had relapsed after autologous stem cell transplantation.

The sequences come from peripheral blood mononuclear cells (PBMCs), collected at baseline. The sequence came from a human donor with classical Hodgkin lymphoma. The chain uses TRBV19 and TRBJ2-1; possible D gene TRBD1, 6 bases. The CDR3 nucleotides are TGTGCCAGTAGTCCGGACAGCAGCTCCTACAATGAGCAGTTCTTC. Protein sequence: CASSPDSSSYNEQFF.